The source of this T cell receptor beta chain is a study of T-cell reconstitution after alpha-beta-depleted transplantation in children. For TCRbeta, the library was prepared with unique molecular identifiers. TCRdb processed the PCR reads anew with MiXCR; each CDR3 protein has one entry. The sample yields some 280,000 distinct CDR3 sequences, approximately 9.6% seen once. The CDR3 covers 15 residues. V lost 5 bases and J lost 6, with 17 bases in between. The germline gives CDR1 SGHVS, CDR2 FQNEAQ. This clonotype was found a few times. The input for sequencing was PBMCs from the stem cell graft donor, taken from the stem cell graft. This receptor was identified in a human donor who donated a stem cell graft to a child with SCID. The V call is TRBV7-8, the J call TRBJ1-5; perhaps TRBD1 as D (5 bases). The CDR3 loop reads CASSPHGGVGQPQHF. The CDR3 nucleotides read TGTGCCAGCAGCCCCCACGGGGGAGTTGGTCAGCCCCAGCATTTT.